The sequence of this TCR beta chain was determined in a study of blood T cell repertoires in COVID-19. The overall study: Sites in the United States, Italy and Spain provided acute and convalescent COVID-19 samples.

The assay was immunoSEQ multiplex PCR, and TCRdb's table has in-frame clones only and misses some. The sample includes under 150,000 clones, 81% of them seen just once. The sample comprised peripheral blood. The clonotype was recovered from an older woman with active or convalescent COVID-19.

In DNA, the CDR3 is TGCAGTGCTTCAGGGTATTCTGGCTACACCTTC. Amino acid sequence: CSASGYSGYTF. V and J are TRBV20-1 and TRBJ1-2; the D gene is possibly TRBD1 (5 bases). Germline V gene sequence: CDR1 DFQATT, CDR2 SNEGSKA (reference sequence). V shed 5 bases and J shed 7 bases, with 11 bases lying between them. This CDR3 contains 11 residues.